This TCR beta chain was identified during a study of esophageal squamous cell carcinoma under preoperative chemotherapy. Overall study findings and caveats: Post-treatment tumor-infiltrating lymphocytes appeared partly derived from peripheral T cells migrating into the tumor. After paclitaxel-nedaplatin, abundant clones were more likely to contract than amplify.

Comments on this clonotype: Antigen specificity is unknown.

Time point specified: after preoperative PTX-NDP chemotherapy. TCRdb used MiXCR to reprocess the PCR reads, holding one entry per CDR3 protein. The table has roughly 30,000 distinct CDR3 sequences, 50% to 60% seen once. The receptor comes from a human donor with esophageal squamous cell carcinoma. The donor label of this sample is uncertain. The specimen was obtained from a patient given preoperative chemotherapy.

CDR3 coding DNA: TGCGCCAGCAGCCAAGCGAGGACAGGGGGATTCGGGGTAGAGACCCAGTACTTC. This sequence encodes CASSQARTGGFGVETQYF. The rearrangement uses TRBV5-1 and TRBJ2-1, with 10 nucleotides matching TRBD1. The J call may be incorrect, as the DNA end agrees better with TRBJ2-5. The germline gives CDR1 SGHRS, CDR2 YFSETQ. CDR3 length: 18 amino acids.